The T cell receptor beta chain under discussion was sequenced for a study of shared clonotypes between healthy human individuals. Study-level information: A donor's plate count was three for CD4 naive and three for CD4 memory; CD8 naive had two and CD8 memory one. The study, taken as a whole, reports: A generally larger estimated richness was seen in naive subsets than in memory subsets.

The junction had 12 bases not matched to a gene; V was cut back by 7 bases and J by 4 bases. The CDR3 sequence is 15 residues long. The germline V gene encodes CDR1 PRHDT and CDR2 FYEKMQ (reference sequence). In regard to this clone: Its antigen is undetermined.

Clones were read by immunoSEQ multiplex PCR, and TCRdb kept only the in-frame ones, dropping some. This sample has a few million clones, with about 94% found just once. Terminally differentiated effector memory CD45RA+ cells were left out of the naive CD8 fraction, which was CD45RO-negative and positively selected for CCR7. The chain carries TRBV13 and TRBJ1-2; 7 nucleotides match TRBD1. The sequence was collected from a young man in good health. Some clones in this sample may be carry-over from other donors' samples. What was sequenced was naive CD8+ T cells from PBMCs. The CDR3 DNA follows: TGTGCCAGCACCTCTGGGTCTGACAGGGCCTATGGCTACACCTTC. This encodes CASTSGSDRAYGYTF.